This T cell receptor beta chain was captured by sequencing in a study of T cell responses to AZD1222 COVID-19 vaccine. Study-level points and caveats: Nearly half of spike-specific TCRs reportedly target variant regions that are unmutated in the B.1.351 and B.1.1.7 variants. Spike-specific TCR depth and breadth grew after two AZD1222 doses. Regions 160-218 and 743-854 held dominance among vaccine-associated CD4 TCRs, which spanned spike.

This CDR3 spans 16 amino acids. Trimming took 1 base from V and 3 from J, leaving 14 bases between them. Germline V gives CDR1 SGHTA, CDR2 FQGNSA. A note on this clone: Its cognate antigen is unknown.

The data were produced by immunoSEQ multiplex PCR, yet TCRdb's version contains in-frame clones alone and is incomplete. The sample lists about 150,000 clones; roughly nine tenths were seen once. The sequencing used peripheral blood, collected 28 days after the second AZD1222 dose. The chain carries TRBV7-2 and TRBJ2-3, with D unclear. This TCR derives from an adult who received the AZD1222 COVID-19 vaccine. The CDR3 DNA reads TGTGCCAGCAGCTTAGTAGCCAAGGCCTATACAGATACGCAGTATTTT. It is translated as CASSLVAKAYTDTQYF.